One and the same sample provided the 17 T cell receptor beta chains below, sequenced in a study of CD8 T cells in ankylosing spondylitis. TCRdb re-derived calls from the 5' RACE reads in MiXCR, one entry per CDR3 protein. Of 250,000 to 350,000 distinct CDR3 sequences in the sample, roughly 20% were seen once. Specimen: blood, either unsorted or a sorted T cell fraction (not recorded which). The receptor set was obtained from a male donor with ankylosing spondylitis or in good health (not recorded which).

The chain is built from TRBV5-1 and TRBJ2-7; 9 bases are shared with TRBD1. Unmatched junction bases numbered 4, after V lost 3 bases and J lost 3 bases. The CDR3 covers 14 residues. Per the germline V gene, CDR1 is SGHRS and CDR2 is YFSETQ. The DNA for the CDR3 is TGCGCCAGCAGCTGGGACAGGGTATGCTACGAGCAGTACGTC. This encodes CASSWDRVCYEQYV.

The chain recombines TRBV20-1 with TRBJ2-4; D is perhaps TRBD2 (6 bases). V shed 2 bases and J shed 5 bases, with 13 bases lying between them. Germline CDR1 is DFQATT and CDR2 is SNEGSKA (reference sequence). CDR3 size: 14 residues. The CDR3 region is CSARRVASENIQYF. Here the CDR3 DNA reads TGCAGTGCTAGACGCGTGGCTAGCGAAAACATTCAGTACTTC.

The rearrangement uses TRBV11-1 and TRBJ1-1; TRBD1 matches at 9 bases. J lost 5 bases, V lost 5 bases, and 9 bases had no gene match. Germline assignment: CDR1 SGHAT and CDR2 FQDESV (reference sequence). This CDR3 contains 15 residues. The chain's CDR3 is CASSPRDRVRTEAFF. CDR3 bases: TGTGCCAGCAGCCCCAGGGACAGGGTGAGAACTGAAGCTTTCTTT.

The chain couples TRBV28 to TRBJ2-3, with 8 bases identical to TRBD2. CDR1 is MDHEN and CDR2 is SYDVKM in the germline V gene. CDR3 size: 15 residues. Trimming at V came to 6 bases and at J to 2 bases, leaving 7 bases not matched to a gene. Here the CDR3 reads CASRIAGTITDTQYF. The DNA of the CDR3 is TGTGCCAGCAGAATAGCGGGAACCATCACAGATACGCAGTATTTT. The whole variable domain, remainder taken from reference TRBV28 and TRBJ2-3, is DVKVTQSSRYLVKRTGEKVFLECVQDMDHENMFWYRQDPGLGLRLIYFSYDVKMKEKGDIPEGYSVSREKKERFSLILESASTNQTSMYLCASRIAGTITDTQYFGPGTRLTVL.

The sample holds a few counts of this clonotype. The genes are TRBV20-1 and TRBJ1-6, with D possibly matching TRBD1 (5 bases). Trimming shortened V by 8 bases and J by 2 bases, and 10 bases separated the two germline ends. Per germline, CDR1 DFQATT and CDR2 SNEGSKA (reference sequence). The CDR3 covers 13 residues. CDR3 sequence: CSTGTAYNSPLHF. The CDR3 DNA follows: TGCAGTACCGGGACCGCCTATAATTCACCCCTCCACTTT.

V usage is TRBV12-3 or TRBV12-4 and J usage is TRBJ2-1; possibly TRBD2 for D (6 bases). There are 13 residues in the CDR3. The V end was cut by 7 bases, the J end by 9 bases, with 16 bases between. The CDR3 coding sequence is TGTGCCAGCACCATGACTAGTTCAGCTGAGCAGTTCTTC. This translates into CASTMTSSAEQFF.

This clonotype was seen a single time. V usage is TRBV9 and J usage is TRBJ2-2; D unresolved. V was cut by 2 bases and J by 3 bases, with 8 bases left in between. The CDR3 sequence is 14 residues long. Germline V gene lookup returns CDR1 SGDLS and CDR2 YYNGEE. CDR3 DNA: TGTGCCAGCAGCGTTAGGGCAGACACCGGGGAGCTGTTTTTT. It specifies CASSVRADTGELFF.

The chain links TRBV20-1 to TRBJ2-1, with D possibly being TRBD2 (6 bases). This CDR3 comprises 16 residues. Trimming took 1 base from V and 9 from J, leaving 22 bases between them. CDR1 is DFQATT, CDR2 SNEGSKA, per germline (reference sequence). Here the CDR3 reads CSARGLVAVRSSEQFF. The CDR3 region has the DNA TGCAGTGCTAGAGGCCTAGTAGCGGTACGGAGTAGTGAGCAGTTCTTC.

The chain joins TRBV27 to TRBJ2-3; 8 bases fit TRBD2. The V segment lost 5 bases and the J segment 2 bases; nucleotides outside the gene matches: 6. The CDR3 covers 15 residues. Germline lookup yields CDR1 MNHEY and CDR2 SMNVEV (reference sequence). The CDR3 sequence: CASSPLREVTDTQYF. CDR3 coding DNA: TGTGCCAGCAGTCCCCTGCGGGAGGTCACAGATACGCAGTATTTT.

This clonotype has just a few counts. The J gene is TRBJ2-5, the V gene TRBV9, with TRBD1 matching 7 bases. V gave up 0 bases and J gave up 2 bases; unmatched junction bases: 13. The CDR3 has 18 residues. Germline V CDR1 and CDR2: SGDLS, YYNGEE. In nucleotides, the CDR3 is TGTGCCAGCAGCGTAGCTAGCCTCCCCGACAGGGAACAAGAGACCCAGTACTTC. It translates to CASSVASLPDREQETQYF.

The gene calls are TRBV7-2 and TRBJ2-3, with D maybe TRBD1 (6 bases). Trimming removed 5 bases from V and 0 bases from J, with 12 bases in between. Per the germline V gene, CDR1 is SGHTA and CDR2 is FQGNSA. CDR3 length: 15 residues. The CDR3 sequence: CASSPRTASTDTQYF. The CDR3 coding sequence is TGTGCCAGCAGCCCCCGGACAGCTAGCACAGATACGCAGTATTTT.

This clonotype was found a few times. V usage is TRBV5-1 and J usage is TRBJ1-1; 7 positions agree with TRBD1. CDR1 is SGHRS, CDR2 YFSETQ, per germline. This CDR3 has 15 residues. Trimming cost V 5 bases and J 0 bases; bases outside gene matches: 7. CDR3 nucleotide sequence: TGCGCCAGCAGGGTGACAGGGAGGGTGAACACTGAAGCTTTCTTT. It is translated as CASRVTGRVNTEAFF. Supplemented by reference TRBV5-1 and TRBJ1-1, the full variable domain reads KAGVTQTPRYLIKTRGQQVTLSCSPISGHRSVSWYQQTPGQGLQFLFEYFSETQRNKGNFPGRFSGRQFSNSRSEMNVSTLELGDSALYLCASRVTGRVNTEAFFGQGTRLTVV.

V usage is TRBV12-3 or TRBV12-4 and J usage is TRBJ2-7; 7 bases agree with TRBD1. The CDR3 consists of 13 residues. Trimming removed 3 bases from V and 6 bases from J; junction bases left unmatched: 5. The CDR3 loop is CASSLTGPVEQYV. CDR3 sequence (DNA): TGTGCCAGCAGTTTGACAGGGCCTGTCGAGCAGTACGTC.

This clonotype occurred many times. The chain joins TRBV4-2 to TRBJ2-1; D might be TRBD2 (5 bases). The CDR3 is 13 amino acids. V gave up 3 bases and J gave up 9 bases, with 12 bases separating them. The germline V gene has CDR1 LGHNA and CDR2 YNFKEQ. CDR3 coding DNA: TGTGCCAGCAGCCAGGAACCTAGCACTGAGCAGTTCTTC. Protein sequence: CASSQEPSTEQFF.

The rearrangement joins TRBV5-1 to TRBJ2-3; D is perhaps TRBD1 (5 bases). Trimming took off 4 bases at V and 6 bases at J, with 27 bases between the two ends. The V gene's germline CDR1 is SGHRS and CDR2 YFSETQ. The CDR3 loop spans 18 amino acids. The CDR3: CASSRVSGPLRASDTQYF. DNA for the CDR3: TGCGCCAGCAGCCGGGTATCAGGGCCCCTTAGGGCTTCGGATACGCAGTATTTT.

This clonotype came up a few times. This chain connects TRBV12-3 or TRBV12-4 to TRBJ1-6; TRBD1 agrees at 8 bases. V shed 7 bases, J shed 8 bases, and the junction held 4 bases outside the gene matches. This CDR3 comprises 13 residues. The DNA for the CDR3 is TGTGCCAGCAAACCGGGACAGGATTCACCCCTCCACTTT. It specifies CASKPGQDSPLHF.

This clonotype was seen only a few times. This chain links TRBV6-1 with TRBJ1-2, with 10 bases fitting TRBD1. Germline CDR1 and CDR2: MNHNS and SASEGT. V was pared by 7 bases and J by 7 bases, with 6 bases of the junction left unmatched. CDR3 length equals 13 residues. The CDR3 spells CASTDGTGVGYTF. The CDR3 bases are TGTGCCAGCACCGACGGGACAGGGGTTGGCTACACCTTC.